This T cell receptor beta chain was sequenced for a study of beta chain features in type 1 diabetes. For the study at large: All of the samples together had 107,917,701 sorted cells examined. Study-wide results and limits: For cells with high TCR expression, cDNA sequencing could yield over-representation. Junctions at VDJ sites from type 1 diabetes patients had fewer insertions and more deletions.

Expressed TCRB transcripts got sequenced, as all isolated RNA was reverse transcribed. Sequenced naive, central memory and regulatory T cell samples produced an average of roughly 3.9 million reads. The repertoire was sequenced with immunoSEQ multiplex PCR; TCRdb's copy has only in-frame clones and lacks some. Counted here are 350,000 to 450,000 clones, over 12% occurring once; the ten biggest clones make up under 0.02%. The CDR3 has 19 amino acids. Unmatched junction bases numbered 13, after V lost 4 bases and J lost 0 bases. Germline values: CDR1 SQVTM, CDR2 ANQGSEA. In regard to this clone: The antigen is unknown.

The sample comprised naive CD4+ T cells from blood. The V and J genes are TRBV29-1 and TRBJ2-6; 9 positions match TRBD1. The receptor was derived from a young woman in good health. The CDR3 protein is CSVVLFETGGASGANVLTF. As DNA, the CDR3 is TGCAGCGTTGTTCTCTTTGAGACAGGGGGAGCCTCTGGGGCCAACGTCCTGACTTTC.